This T cell receptor (beta chain) came from a study of Graves' ophthalmopathy and Graves' hyperthyroidism. With 6 bases removed from V and 4 bases from J, the gap between germline ends came to 9 bases. Germline assignment: CDR1 MDHEN and CDR2 SYDVKM. This CDR3 region has 12 residues. This clonotype was counted ten times or more. Amplification of TCR beta CDR3 regions used RNA transcripts. First-round RT-PCR employed HTBI primers, with a second-round multiplex PCR after it. A single record per CDR3 protein comes from TCRdb applying MiXCR to the multiplex PCR reads. Here the sample spans a few hundred thousand distinct CDR3 sequences, approximately 21% being singletons.

The genes are TRBV28 and TRBJ2-5; D is possibly TRBD1 (5 bases). Sequenced input: peripheral blood. The clonotype comes from a woman aged 45-59 years with Graves' ophthalmopathy. CDR3 DNA sequence: TGTGCCAGCAGAGGGGCCGGAGAGACCCAGTACTTC. Translation gives CASRGAGETQYF.